This TCR beta chain was observed in a study of shared T cell receptors in the human thymus. Germline-derived CDR1 and CDR2 are LGHNT and FRNRAP. CDR3 size: 17 residues. J lost 7 bases, V lost 2 bases, and 14 bases had no gene match. Some clones are missing from TCRdb's copy, which holds only in-frame ones; the method was immunoSEQ multiplex PCR. The sample yields hundreds of thousands of clones, 88% seen once. The same specimen was also included in a second study, on human thymus T cells. From that second work: Resections from corrective heart surgery supplied the thymus tissue.

Sequenced input: thymocytes. V usage is TRBV12-5 and J usage is TRBJ1-5; 7 bases line up with TRBD1. The receptor comes from a boy younger than two with a congenital heart defect. CDR3 loop: CASGLRGTDRDRQPQHF. In DNA, the CDR3 is TGTGCTAGTGGTTTGAGAGGGACTGACAGGGATAGGCAGCCCCAGCATTTT.